This T cell receptor (beta chain) was sequenced for a study of T cell responses to AZD1222 COVID-19 vaccine. Study observations and caveats: Among the donors, most were white British and more were female, and clonal diversity was possibly underestimated. Compared with day 0, the breadth and depth of the Spike-specific TCR repertoire rose significantly after two doses of AZD1222. Unmutated variant regions are reportedly targeted by nearly half of spike-specific TCRs.

Sequencing used immunoSEQ multiplex PCR; TCRdb keeps in-frame clones, though not all of them. The data show 90,000 to 100,000 clones, about 85% seen once. To note about this clone: Its antigen remains unidentified.

Germline V gene sequence: CDR1 SGHNT, CDR2 YENEEA. V was cut by 4 bases and J by 7 bases, with 19 bases left in between. This CDR3 has 15 residues. The source material was peripheral blood, sampled on day 0 of AZD1222 vaccination. The TCR sequence derives from an adult in good health. The gene calls are TRBV11-3 and TRBJ1-2, with D unresolved. Here the CDR3 reads CASSSETGPWRGYTF. The CDR3 region has the DNA TGTGCCAGCAGCTCGGAAACGGGCCCTTGGCGTGGCTACACCTTC.